This TCR beta chain was recovered during a study of blood T cells in healthy people across ages. Germline V lookup: CDR1 SGHTA, CDR2 FQGNSA. The CDR3 contains 15 residues. With 1 base removed from V and 7 bases from J, the gap between germline ends came to 16 bases. Through a sample-barcoded 5' primer and a J-beta primer mix, a second PCR was run for about 6 to 11 cycles. From the 5' RACE reads, TCRdb called clonotypes with MiXCR, one entry per CDR3 protein. This table holds hundreds of thousands of distinct CDR3 sequences, around 49% found once. This TCR derives from a woman aged 55-69 years in good health. The gene calls are TRBV7-2 and TRBJ2-5; D is perhaps TRBD1 (6 bases). The sample comprised blood. The CDR3 DNA reads TGTGCCAGCAGCTTAGAGAACAGTAGGGGGAGGACCCAGTACTTC. Protein: CASSLENSRGRTQYF.